Many counts were recorded for the clone carrying this TCR beta chain. Its antigen is not identified. Sample barcodes and UMIs were carried by the TCR alpha and TCR beta cDNA libraries that 5'RACE generated with constant-segment primers. A single record per CDR3 protein comes from TCRdb applying MiXCR to the 5' RACE reads. The sample consists of more than 70,000 distinct CDR3 sequences, approximately 14% of them appearing once. The data were obtained in a study of T-cell memory formation after mild COVID-19. Turning to the study itself: The two donors had largely donor-specific TCR clusters.

Study-level points and caveats: Later expanders leaned CD4+, whereas clones that contracted between day 15 and 85 were balanced CD4/CD8. Among clones peaking at day 37 in the second wave, SARS-CoV-2 specificity remained unconfirmed.

Germline V lookup: CDR1 SGHVS, CDR2 FNYEAQ. Trimming at V came to 5 bases and at J to 11 bases, leaving 16 bases not matched to a gene. The length of the CDR3 is 16 residues. This clonotype was obtained from an adult woman who had mild COVID-19 (a few samples of this study predate the infection). Cell type and time point are not known. The sequencing input was PBMCs or a T cell subset sorted from them (not recorded which). This chain uses TRBV7-6 with TRBJ2-5; 11 bases align to TRBD2. Written as DNA, the CDR3 is TGTGCCAGCAGCGCCAGGAGTACTAGCGGGGGTGAAGGGCAGTACTTC. Its translation: CASSARSTSGGEGQYF.